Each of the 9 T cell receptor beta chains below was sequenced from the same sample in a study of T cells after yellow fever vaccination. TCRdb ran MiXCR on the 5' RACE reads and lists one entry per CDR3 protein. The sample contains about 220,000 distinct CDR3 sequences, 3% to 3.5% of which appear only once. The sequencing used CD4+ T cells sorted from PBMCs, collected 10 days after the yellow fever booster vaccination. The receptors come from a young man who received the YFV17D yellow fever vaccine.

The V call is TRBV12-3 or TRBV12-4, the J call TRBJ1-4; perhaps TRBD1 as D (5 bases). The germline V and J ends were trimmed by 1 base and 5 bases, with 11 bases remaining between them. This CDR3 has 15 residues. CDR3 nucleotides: TGTGCCAGCAGTTTAGTCAACGGGGGAAATGAAAAACTGTTTTTT. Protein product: CASSLVNGGNEKLFF.

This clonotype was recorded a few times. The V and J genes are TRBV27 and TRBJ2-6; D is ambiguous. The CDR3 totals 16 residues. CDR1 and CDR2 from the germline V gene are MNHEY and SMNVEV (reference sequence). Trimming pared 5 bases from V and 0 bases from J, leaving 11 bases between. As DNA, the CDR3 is TGTGCCAGCAGTCCCCCGCCAATCTCTGGGGCCAACGTCCTGACTTTC. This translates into CASSPPPISGANVLTF.

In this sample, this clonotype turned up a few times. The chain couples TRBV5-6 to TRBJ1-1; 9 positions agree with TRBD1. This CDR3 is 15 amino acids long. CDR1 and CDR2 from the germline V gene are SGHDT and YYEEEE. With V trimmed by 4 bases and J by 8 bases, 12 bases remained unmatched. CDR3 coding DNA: TGTGCCAGCAGCCCGCGGGACAGGGTAGGCCGGGAAGCTTTCTTT. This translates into CASSPRDRVGREAFF.

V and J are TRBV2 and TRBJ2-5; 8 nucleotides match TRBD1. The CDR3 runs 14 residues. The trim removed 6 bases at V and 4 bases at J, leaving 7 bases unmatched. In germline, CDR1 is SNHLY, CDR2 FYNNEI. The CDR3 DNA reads TGTGCCAGCAGGGGACCGGACAGGGTAGAGACCCAGTACTTC. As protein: CASRGPDRVETQYF.

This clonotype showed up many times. Written as DNA, the CDR3 is TGTGCCACCAGTTCGGACAGGGCGGGTGAGCAGTACGTC. Protein: CATSSDRAGEQYV. V gene TRBV15 combines with J gene TRBJ2-7, with 8 bases fitting TRBD1. This CDR3 contains 13 residues. Germline V gene lookup returns CDR1 LNHNV and CDR2 YYDKDF (reference sequence). After removal of 6 bases from V and 7 bases from J, the junction contained 8 bases not matched to a gene.

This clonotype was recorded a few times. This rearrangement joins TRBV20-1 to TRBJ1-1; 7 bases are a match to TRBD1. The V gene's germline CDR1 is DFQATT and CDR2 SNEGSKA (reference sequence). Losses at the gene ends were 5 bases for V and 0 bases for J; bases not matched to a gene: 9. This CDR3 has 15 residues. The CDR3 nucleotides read TGCAGTGCTGCCGACAGGGACCCCTTGAACACTGAAGCTTTCTTT. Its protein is CSAADRDPLNTEAFF.

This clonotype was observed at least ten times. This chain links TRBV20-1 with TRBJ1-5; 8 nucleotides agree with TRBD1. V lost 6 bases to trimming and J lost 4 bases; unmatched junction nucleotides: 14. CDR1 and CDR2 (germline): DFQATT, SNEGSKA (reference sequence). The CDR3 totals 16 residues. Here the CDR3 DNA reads TGCAGTGCCCGCTGGGGGGGTGGACAGGGAAATCAGCCCCAGCATTTT. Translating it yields CSARWGGGQGNQPQHF.

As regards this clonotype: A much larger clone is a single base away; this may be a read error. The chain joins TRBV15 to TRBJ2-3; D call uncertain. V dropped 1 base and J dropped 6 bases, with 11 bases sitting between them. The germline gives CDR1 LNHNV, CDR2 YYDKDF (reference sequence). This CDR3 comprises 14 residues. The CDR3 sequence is CATSRVQCWDTQYF. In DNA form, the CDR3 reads TGTGCCACCAGCAGAGTACAGTGCTGGGATACGCAGTATTTT.

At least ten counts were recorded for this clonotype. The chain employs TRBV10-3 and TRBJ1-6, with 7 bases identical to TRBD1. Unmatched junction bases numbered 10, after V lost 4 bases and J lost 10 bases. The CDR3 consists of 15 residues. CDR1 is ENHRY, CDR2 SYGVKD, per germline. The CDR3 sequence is CAISGSTGWGSPLHF. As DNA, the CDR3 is TGTGCCATCAGTGGATCGACAGGGTGGGGATCACCCCTCCACTTT.